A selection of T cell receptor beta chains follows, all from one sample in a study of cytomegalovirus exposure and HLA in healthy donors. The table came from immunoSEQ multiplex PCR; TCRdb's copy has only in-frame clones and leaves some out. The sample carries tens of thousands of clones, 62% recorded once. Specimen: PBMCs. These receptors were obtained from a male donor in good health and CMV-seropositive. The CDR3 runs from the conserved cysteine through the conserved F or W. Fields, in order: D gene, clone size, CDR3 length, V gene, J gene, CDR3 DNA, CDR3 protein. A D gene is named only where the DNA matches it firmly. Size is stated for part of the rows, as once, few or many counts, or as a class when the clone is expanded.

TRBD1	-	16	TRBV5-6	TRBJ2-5	TGTGCCAGCAGCTTGGCCTCGCAGGGGGCGCGGGAGACCCAGTACTTC	CASSLASQGARETQYF
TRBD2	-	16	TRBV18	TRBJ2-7	TGTGCCAGCTCACTAGGACTAGCGGGGGCCCTATACGAGCAGTACTTC	CASSLGLAGALYEQYF
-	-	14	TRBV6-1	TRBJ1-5	TGTGCCATCCAAGTTGGGGCCAGCAATCAGCCCCAGCATTTT	CAIQVGASNQPQHF
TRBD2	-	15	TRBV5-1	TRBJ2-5	TGCGCCAGCAGCCCGGAACCGGGACTAGCGGGGCGAGGTGACTTC	CASSPEPGLAGRGDF
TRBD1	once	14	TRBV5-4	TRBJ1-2	TGTGCCAGCAGCTTGGCCGTACAGGGGGGGACGTACACCTTC	CASSLAVQGGTYTF
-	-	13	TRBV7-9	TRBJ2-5	TGTGCCAGCAGTCGTTCTCCAGGGGAGACCCAGTACTTC	CASSRSPGETQYF
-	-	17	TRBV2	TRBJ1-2	TGTGCCAGCAGTGAAGTAGGTCAGGGAAGGCGCATCGACGGCTACACCTTC	CASSEVGQGRRIDGYTF
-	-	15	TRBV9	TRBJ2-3	TGTGCCAGCAGCGTAGGAAGTACTAGCACAGATACGCAGTATTTT	CASSVGSTSTDTQYF
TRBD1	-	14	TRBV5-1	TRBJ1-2	TGCGCCAGCAGCTTACCGGGACAGAGGCTTGGCTACACCTTC	CASSLPGQRLGYTF
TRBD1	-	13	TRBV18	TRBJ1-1	TGTGCCAGCTCCGGGGACAGGAACACTGAAGCTTTCTTT	CASSGDRNTEAFF
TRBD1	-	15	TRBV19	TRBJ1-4	TGTGCCAGTAATACAGGGGTGGCTACTAATGAAAAACTGTTTTTT	CASNTGVATNEKLFF